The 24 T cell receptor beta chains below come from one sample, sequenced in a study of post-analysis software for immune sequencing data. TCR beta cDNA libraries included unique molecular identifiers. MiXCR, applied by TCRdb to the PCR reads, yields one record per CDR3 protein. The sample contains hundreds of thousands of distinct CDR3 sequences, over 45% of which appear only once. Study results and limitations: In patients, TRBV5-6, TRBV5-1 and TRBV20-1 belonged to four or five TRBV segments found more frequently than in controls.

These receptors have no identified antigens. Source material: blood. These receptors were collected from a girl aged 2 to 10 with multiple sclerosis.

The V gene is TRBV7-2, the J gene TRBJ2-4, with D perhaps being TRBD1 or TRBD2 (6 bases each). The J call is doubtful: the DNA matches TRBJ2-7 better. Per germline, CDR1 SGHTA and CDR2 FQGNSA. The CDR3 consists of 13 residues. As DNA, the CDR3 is TGTGCCAGCAGCGTTAGGGGGGCCCACGAGCAGTACTTC. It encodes CASSVRGAHEQYF.

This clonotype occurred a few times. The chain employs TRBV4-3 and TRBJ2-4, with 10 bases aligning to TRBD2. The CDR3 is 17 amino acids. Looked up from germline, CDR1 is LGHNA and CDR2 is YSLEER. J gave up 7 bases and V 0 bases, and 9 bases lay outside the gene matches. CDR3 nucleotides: TGCGCCAGCAGCCAAGATGGGGCTAGCGGGGGAGAGAACATTCAGTACTTC. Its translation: CASSQDGASGGENIQYF.

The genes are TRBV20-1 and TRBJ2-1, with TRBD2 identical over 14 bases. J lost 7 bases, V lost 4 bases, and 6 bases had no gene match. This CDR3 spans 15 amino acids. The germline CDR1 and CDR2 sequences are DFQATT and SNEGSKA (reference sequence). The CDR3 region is CSAIGTSGSKNEQFF. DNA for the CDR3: TGCAGTGCTATCGGGACTAGCGGGAGTAAAAATGAGCAGTTCTTC.

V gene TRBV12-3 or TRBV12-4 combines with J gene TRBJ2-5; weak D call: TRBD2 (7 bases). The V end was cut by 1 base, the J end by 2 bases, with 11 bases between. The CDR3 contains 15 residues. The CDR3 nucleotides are TGTGCCAGCAGTTTAGTCGGGGGGCCGCAAGAGACCCAGTACTTC. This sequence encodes CASSLVGGPQETQYF.

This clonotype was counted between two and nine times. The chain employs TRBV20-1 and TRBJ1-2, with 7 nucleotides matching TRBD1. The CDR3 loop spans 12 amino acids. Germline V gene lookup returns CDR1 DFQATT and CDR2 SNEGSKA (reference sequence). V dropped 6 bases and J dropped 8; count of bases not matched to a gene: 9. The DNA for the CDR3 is TGCAGTGCCCCTCGACAGGGCGGAGGCTACACCTTC. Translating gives CSAPRQGGGYTF.

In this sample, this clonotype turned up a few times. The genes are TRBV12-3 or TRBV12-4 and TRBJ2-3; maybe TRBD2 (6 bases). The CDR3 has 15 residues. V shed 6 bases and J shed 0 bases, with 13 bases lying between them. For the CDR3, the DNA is TGTGCCAGCAGCTGGGACTCTTCTAGCACAGATACGCAGTATTTT. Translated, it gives CASSWDSSSTDTQYF.

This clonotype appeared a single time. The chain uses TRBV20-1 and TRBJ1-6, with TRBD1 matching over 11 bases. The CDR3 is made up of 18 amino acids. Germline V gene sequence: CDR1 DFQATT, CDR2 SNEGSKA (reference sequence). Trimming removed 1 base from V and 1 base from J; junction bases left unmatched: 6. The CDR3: CSARVPGQGESYNSPLHF. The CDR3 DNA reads TGCAGTGCTAGAGTACCGGGACAGGGGGAATCCTATAATTCACCCCTCCACTTT.

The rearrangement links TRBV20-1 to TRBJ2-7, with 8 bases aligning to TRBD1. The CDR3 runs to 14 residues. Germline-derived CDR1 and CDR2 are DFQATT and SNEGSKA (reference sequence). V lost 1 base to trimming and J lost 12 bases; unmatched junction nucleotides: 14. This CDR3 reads CSARARAGGSWGYF. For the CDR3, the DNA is TGCAGTGCTAGAGCCCGGGCAGGGGGCTCGTGGGGGTACTTC.

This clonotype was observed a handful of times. CDR3 residues: CSDVGPGISETQYF. In DNA form, the CDR3 reads TGCAGCGACGTAGGGCCCGGGATAAGCGAGACCCAGTACTTC. The chain links TRBV29-1 to TRBJ2-5, with D tentatively TRBD2 (5 bases). This CDR3 contains 14 residues. CDR1 is SQVTM and CDR2 is ANQGSEA in the germline V gene. V was cut by 7 bases and J by 5 bases, with 20 bases left in between. The whole variable domain, remainder taken from reference TRBV29-1 and TRBJ2-5, is SAVISQKPSRDICQRGTSLTIQCQVDSQVTMMFWYRQQPGQSLTLIATANQGSEATYESGFVIDKFPISRPNLTFSTLTVSNMSPEDSSIYLCSDVGPGISETQYFGPGTRLLVL.

As DNA, the CDR3 is TGTGCCAGCAGCTCAAGCGGGGGGGTGAGCTCCTACGAGCAGTACTTC. Amino acids: CASSSSGGVSSYEQYF. The chain is built from TRBV7-8 and TRBJ2-7, with 10 positions matching TRBD2. Germline V lookup: CDR1 SGHVS, CDR2 FQNEAQ. CDR3 length equals 16 residues. V was clipped by 4 bases and J by 0 bases; unmatched bases: 6.

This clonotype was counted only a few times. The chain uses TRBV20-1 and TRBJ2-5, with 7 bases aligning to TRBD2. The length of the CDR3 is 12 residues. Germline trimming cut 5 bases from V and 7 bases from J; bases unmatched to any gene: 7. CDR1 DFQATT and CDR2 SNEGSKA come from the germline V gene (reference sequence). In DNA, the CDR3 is TGCAGTGCTCTTAAATGGGGGGGGACCCAGTACTTC. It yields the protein CSALKWGGTQYF.

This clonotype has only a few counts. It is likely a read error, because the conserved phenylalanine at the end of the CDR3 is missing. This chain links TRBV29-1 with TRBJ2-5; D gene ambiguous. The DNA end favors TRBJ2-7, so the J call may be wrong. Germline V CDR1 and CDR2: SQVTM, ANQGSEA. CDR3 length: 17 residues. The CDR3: CSVEGIVNSRSVHEQYC. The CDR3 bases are TGCAGCGTTGAAGGTATCGTGAATTCGAGGTCGGTCCACGAGCAGTACTGC.

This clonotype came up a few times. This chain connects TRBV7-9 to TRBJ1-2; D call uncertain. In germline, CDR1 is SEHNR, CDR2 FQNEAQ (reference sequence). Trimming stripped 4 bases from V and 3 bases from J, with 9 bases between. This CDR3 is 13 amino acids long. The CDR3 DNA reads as TGTGCCAGCAGCTCCCCACTCTACTATGGCTACACCTTC. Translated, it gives CASSSPLYYGYTF.

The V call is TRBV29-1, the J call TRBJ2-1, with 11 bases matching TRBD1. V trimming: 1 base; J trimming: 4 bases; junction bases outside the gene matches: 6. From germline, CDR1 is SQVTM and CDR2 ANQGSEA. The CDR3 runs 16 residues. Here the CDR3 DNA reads TGCAGCGTTGAAGGGGGGGACAGGGGGAAATACAATGAGCAGTTCTTC. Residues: CSVEGGDRGKYNEQFF.

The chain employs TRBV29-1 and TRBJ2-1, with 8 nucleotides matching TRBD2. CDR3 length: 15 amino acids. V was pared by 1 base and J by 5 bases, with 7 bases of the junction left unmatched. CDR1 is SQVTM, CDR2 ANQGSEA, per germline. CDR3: CSVEGAGGGDNEQFF. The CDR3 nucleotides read TGCAGCGTTGAAGGTGCGGGAGGTGGGGACAATGAGCAGTTCTTC.

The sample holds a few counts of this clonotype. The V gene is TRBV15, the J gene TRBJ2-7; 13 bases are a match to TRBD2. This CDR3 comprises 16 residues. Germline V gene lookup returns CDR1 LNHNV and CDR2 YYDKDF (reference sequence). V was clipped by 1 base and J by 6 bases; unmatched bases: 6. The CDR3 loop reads CATSRVGLAGVSEQYF. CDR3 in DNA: TGTGCCACCAGCAGAGTAGGACTAGCGGGAGTATCCGAGCAGTACTTC.

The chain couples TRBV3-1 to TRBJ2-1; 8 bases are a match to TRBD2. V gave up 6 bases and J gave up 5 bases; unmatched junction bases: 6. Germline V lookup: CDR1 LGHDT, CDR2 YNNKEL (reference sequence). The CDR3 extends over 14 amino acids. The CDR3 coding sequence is TGTGCCAGCAGGATAGCGGGGAGGGACAATGAGCAGTTCTTC. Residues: CASRIAGRDNEQFF.

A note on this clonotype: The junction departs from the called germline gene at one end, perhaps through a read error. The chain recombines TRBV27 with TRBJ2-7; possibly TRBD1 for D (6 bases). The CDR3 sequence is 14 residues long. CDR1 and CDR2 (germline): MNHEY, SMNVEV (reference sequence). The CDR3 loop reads CASSDRPASYKQYF. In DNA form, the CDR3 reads TGTGCCAGCAGCGACAGGCCTGCCTCCTACAAGCAGTACTTC.

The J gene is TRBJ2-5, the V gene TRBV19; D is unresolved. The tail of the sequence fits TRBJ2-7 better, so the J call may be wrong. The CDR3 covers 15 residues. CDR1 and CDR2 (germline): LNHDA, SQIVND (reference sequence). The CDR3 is CASSIGQLGSNEQYF. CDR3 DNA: TGTGCCAGTAGTATTGGGCAATTGGGGTCCAACGAGCAGTACTTC.

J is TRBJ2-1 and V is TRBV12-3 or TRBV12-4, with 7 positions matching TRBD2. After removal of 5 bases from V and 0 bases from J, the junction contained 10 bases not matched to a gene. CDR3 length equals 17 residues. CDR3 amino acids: CASSIAGARSSYNEQFF. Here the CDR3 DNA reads TGTGCCAGCAGTATCGCGGGAGCCCGAAGCTCCTACAATGAGCAGTTCTTC.

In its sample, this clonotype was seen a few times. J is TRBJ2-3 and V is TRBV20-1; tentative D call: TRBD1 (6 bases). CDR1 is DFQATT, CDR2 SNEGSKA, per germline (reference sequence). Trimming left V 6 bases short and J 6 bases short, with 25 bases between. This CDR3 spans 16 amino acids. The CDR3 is CSAYPGQLTGADTQYF. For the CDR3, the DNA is TGCAGTGCATACCCCGGACAGCTTACAGGAGCGGATACGCAGTATTTT.

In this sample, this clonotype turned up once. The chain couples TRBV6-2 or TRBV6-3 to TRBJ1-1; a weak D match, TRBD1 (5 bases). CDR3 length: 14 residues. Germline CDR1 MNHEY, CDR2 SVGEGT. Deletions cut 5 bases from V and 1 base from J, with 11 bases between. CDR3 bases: TGTGCCAGCAGTCATCGGGGGAGGAACACTGAAGCTTTCTTT. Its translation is CASSHRGRNTEAFF.

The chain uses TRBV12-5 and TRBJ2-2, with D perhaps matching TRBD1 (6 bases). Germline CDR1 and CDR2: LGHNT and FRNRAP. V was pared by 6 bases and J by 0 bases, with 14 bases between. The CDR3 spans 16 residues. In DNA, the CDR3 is TGTGCTAGTGGGCCTGGGGACATCGCGAACACCGGGGAGCTGTTTTTT. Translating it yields CASGPGDIANTGELFF.

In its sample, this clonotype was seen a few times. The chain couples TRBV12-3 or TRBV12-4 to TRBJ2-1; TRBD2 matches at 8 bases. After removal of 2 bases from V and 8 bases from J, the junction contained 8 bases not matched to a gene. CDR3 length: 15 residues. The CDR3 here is CASSLRSGGPHEQFF. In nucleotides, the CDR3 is TGTGCCAGCAGTTTAAGGTCGGGAGGGCCGCATGAGCAGTTCTTC.